Listed below are T cell receptor beta chains from one sample, sequenced in a study of T cell repertoires in cytomegalovirus infection. TCRdb re-analysed the reads in MiXCR, keeping a single row per CDR3 protein. The sample lists 200,000 to 300,000 distinct CDR3 sequences, around 12% occurring once. The sample was PBMCs. These receptors all come from a human donor in good health (CMV status not recorded). Some clones in this sample may be carry-over from other donors' samples. CDR3s include the opening cysteine and the closing phenylalanine or tryptophan. A D gene is named only where the DNA matches it firmly. A row's size may be missing; if present it is once, few, many or a size class.

CDR3 protein: CASSPSLNQPQHF
CDR3 DNA: TGTGCCAGCAGTCCTTCCCTCAATCAGCCCCAGCATTTT
J gene: TRBJ1-5
D gene: .
clone size: .
V gene: TRBV6-1

CDR3 protein: CARQEVDGNTIYF
CDR3 DNA: TGTGCCAGACAAGAGGTTGATGGAAACACCATATATTTT
J gene: TRBJ1-3
D gene: .
clone size: many
V gene: TRBV19

CDR3 protein: CSASGGGVNSPLHF
CDR3 DNA: TGCAGTGCTAGTGGGGGGGGAGTTAATTCACCCCTCCACTTT
J gene: TRBJ1-6
D gene: .
clone size: few
V gene: TRBV20-1

CDR3 protein: CASSYAGRYEQYF
CDR3 DNA: TGTGCCAGCAGTTATGCGGGAAGGTACGAGCAGTACTTC
J gene: TRBJ2-7
D gene: .
clone size: many
V gene: TRBV6-5

CDR3 protein: CASSLGLLTPGELFF
CDR3 DNA: TGTGCCAGCAGCTTAGGTCTCTTAACGCCCGGGGAGCTGTTTTTT
J gene: TRBJ2-2
D gene: .
clone size: many
V gene: TRBV7-8

CDR3 protein: CASSSRGASYEQYF
CDR3 DNA: TGTGCCAGCAGTTCGCGGGGGGCCTCCTACGAGCAGTACTTC
J gene: TRBJ2-7
D gene: TRBD2
clone size: .
V gene: TRBV5-4

CDR3 protein: CASSESTYNEQFF
CDR3 DNA: TGTGCCAGCAGTGAGAGCACCTACAATGAGCAGTTCTTC
J gene: TRBJ2-1
D gene: .
clone size: many
V gene: TRBV7-2

CDR3 protein: CASSLTGGETQYF
CDR3 DNA: TGTGCCAGCAGTCTCACAGGGGGAGAGACCCAGTACTTC
J gene: TRBJ2-5
D gene: TRBD1
clone size: many
V gene: TRBV12-3/TRBV12-4

CDR3 protein: CASSPTSGGPETQYF
CDR3 DNA: TGTGCCAGCAGCCCGACTAGCGGGGGCCCAGAGACCCAGTACTTC
J gene: TRBJ2-5
D gene: TRBD2
clone size: many
V gene: TRBV7-2

CDR3 protein: CSATSRDQETQYF
CDR3 DNA: TGCAGTGCTACATCGAGGGATCAAGAGACCCAGTACTTC
J gene: TRBJ2-5
D gene: .
clone size: .
V gene: TRBV20-1

CDR3 protein: CSVGPSTGFSGNTIYF
CDR3 DNA: TGCAGCGTTGGACCCTCGACAGGGTTCTCTGGAAACACCATATATTTT
J gene: TRBJ1-3
D gene: TRBD1
clone size: few
V gene: TRBV29-1

CDR3 protein: CSANRQREGPYNEQFF
CDR3 DNA: TGCAGTGCCAACCGCCAGCGGGAGGGCCCCTACAATGAGCAGTTCTTC
J gene: TRBJ2-1
D gene: TRBD2
clone size: few
V gene: TRBV20-1

CDR3 protein: CASSPADTQYF
CDR3 DNA: TGTGCCAGCAGTCCGGCAGATACGCAGTATTTT
J gene: TRBJ2-3
D gene: .
clone size: many
V gene: TRBV7-2

CDR3 protein: CASSSLTENTEAFF
CDR3 DNA: TGTGCCAGCAGCTCGTTGACGGAGAACACTGAAGCTTTCTTT
J gene: TRBJ1-1
D gene: .
clone size: many
V gene: TRBV5-6

CDR3 protein: CASSPWTITDTQYF
CDR3 DNA: TGTGCCAGCAGCCCTTGGACTATCACAGATACGCAGTATTTT
J gene: TRBJ2-3
D gene: .
clone size: many
V gene: TRBV7-2

CDR3 protein: CASSPWTGGAVSNQPQHF
CDR3 DNA: TGTGCCAGCAGCCCCTGGACAGGGGGAGCGGTAAGCAATCAGCCCCAGCATTTT
J gene: TRBJ1-5
D gene: TRBD1
clone size: many
V gene: TRBV7-2

CDR3 protein: CASSDVRGARNNEQFF
CDR3 DNA: TGTGCCAGCAGTGATGTTAGGGGCGCCCGGAACAATGAGCAGTTCTTC
J gene: TRBJ2-1
D gene: .
clone size: many
V gene: TRBV25-1

CDR3 protein: CASSLGAGEDEAFF
CDR3 DNA: TGTGCCAGCAGCTTAGGAGCAGGGGAAGATGAAGCTTTCTTT
J gene: TRBJ1-1
D gene: .
clone size: .
V gene: TRBV7-6

CDR3 protein: CASSESGSWEQYF
CDR3 DNA: TGTGCCAGCAGTGAATCGGGATCCTGGGAGCAGTACTTC
J gene: TRBJ2-7
D gene: .
clone size: many
V gene: TRBV6-1

CDR3 protein: CASSFGGTGSSYEQYF
CDR3 DNA: TGCGCCAGCAGCTTTGGAGGAACAGGGAGCTCCTACGAGCAGTACTTC
J gene: TRBJ2-7
D gene: .
clone size: .
V gene: TRBV5-1

CDR3 protein: CASSPHGGGYEQYF
CDR3 DNA: TGTGCCAGCAGTCCCCACGGGGGTGGGTACGAGCAGTACTTC
J gene: TRBJ2-7
D gene: .
clone size: many
V gene: TRBV28

CDR3 protein: CASSLKGPQHF
CDR3 DNA: TGTGCCAGTAGTCTAAAGGGGCCCCAGCATTTT
J gene: TRBJ1-5
D gene: .
clone size: .
V gene: TRBV19

CDR3 protein: CAAARQRELNEQYF
CDR3 DNA: TGTGCCGCGGCTCGCCAGCGGGAGTTAAACGAGCAGTACTTC
J gene: TRBJ2-7
D gene: TRBD2
clone size: many
V gene: TRBV6-2/TRBV6-3

CDR3 protein: CASSWGVDSPLHF
CDR3 DNA: TGTGCCAGCAGCTGGGGGGTCGATTCACCCCTCCACTTT
J gene: TRBJ1-6
D gene: .
clone size: many
V gene: TRBV7-2

CDR3 protein: CASSADGRRTEAFF
CDR3 DNA: TGTGCCAGTAGTGCGGACGGAAGGCGGACTGAAGCTTTCTTT
J gene: TRBJ1-1
D gene: .
clone size: few
V gene: TRBV19

CDR3 protein: CASSLLGDDYGYTF
CDR3 DNA: TGTGCCAGCAGCCTGTTGGGGGACGACTATGGCTACACCTTC
J gene: TRBJ1-2
D gene: .
clone size: many
V gene: TRBV7-2

CDR3 protein: CASSQDPNAQQFF
CDR3 DNA: TGCGCCAGCAGCCAAGATCCGAATGCTCAGCAGTTCTTC
J gene: TRBJ2-1
D gene: .
clone size: many
V gene: TRBV4-3

CDR3 protein: CSVRTSSGNTIYF
CDR3 DNA: TGCAGCGTCCGGACGAGCTCTGGAAACACCATATATTTT
J gene: TRBJ1-3
D gene: .
clone size: .
V gene: TRBV29-1

CDR3 protein: CASTHSRQGARVGGYTF
CDR3 DNA: TGTGCCAGCACCCATTCACGACAGGGGGCGAGAGTGGGGGGCTACACCTTC
J gene: TRBJ1-2
D gene: TRBD1
clone size: .
V gene: TRBV6-6

CDR3 protein: CASSYRRESYNEQFF
CDR3 DNA: TGTGCCAGCAGTTACCGGCGGGAGTCCTACAATGAGCAGTTCTTC
J gene: TRBJ2-1
D gene: TRBD2
clone size: many
V gene: TRBV6-2/TRBV6-3

CDR3 protein: CSAAAAVGTYEQYF
CDR3 DNA: TGCAGTGCCGCGGCGGCAGTGGGAACCTACGAGCAGTACTTC
J gene: TRBJ2-7
D gene: .
clone size: .
V gene: TRBV20-1

CDR3 protein: CSAYRDRAFDEQYF
CDR3 DNA: TGCAGTGCTTACCGGGACAGGGCTTTCGACGAGCAGTACTTC
J gene: TRBJ2-7
D gene: TRBD1
clone size: .
V gene: TRBV20-1

CDR3 protein: CAIRYTGTGPNYGYTF
CDR3 DNA: TGTGCCATCAGATATACCGGGACAGGGCCTAACTATGGCTACACCTTC
J gene: TRBJ1-2
D gene: TRBD1
clone size: few
V gene: TRBV10-3

CDR3 protein: CASSFRDGYSNQPQHF
CDR3 DNA: TGTGCCAGCAGCTTCCGGGACGGATATAGCAATCAGCCCCAGCATTTT
J gene: TRBJ1-5
D gene: .
clone size: many
V gene: TRBV5-6

CDR3 protein: CASREVGRPLGYTF
CDR3 DNA: TGTGCCAGCAGAGAAGTGGGACGCCCGTTGGGCTACACCTTC
J gene: TRBJ1-2
D gene: .
clone size: many
V gene: TRBV7-2

CDR3 protein: CASSIWASGGDTQYF
CDR3 DNA: TGTGCCAGTAGTATCTGGGCTAGCGGGGGAGATACGCAGTATTTT
J gene: TRBJ2-3
D gene: TRBD2
clone size: .
V gene: TRBV19

CDR3 protein: CASSPRGFDTEAFF
CDR3 DNA: TGTGCCAGCTCACCACGGGGTTTCGACACTGAAGCTTTCTTT
J gene: TRBJ1-1
D gene: .
clone size: .
V gene: TRBV18

CDR3 protein: CSARRLAGGLRADTQYF
CDR3 DNA: TGCAGTGCTAGACGACTAGCGGGAGGGCTAAGGGCAGATACGCAGTATTTT
J gene: TRBJ2-3
D gene: TRBD2
clone size: .
V gene: TRBV20-1

CDR3 protein: CASSHRDGFNSPLHF
CDR3 DNA: TGTGCCAGCAGCCACCGGGACGGCTTTAATTCACCCCTCCACTTT
J gene: TRBJ1-6
D gene: .
clone size: .
V gene: TRBV14